This record concerns one T cell receptor (beta chain) sequence. Its antigen is as yet unknown. This table comes from immunoSEQ multiplex PCR, and its TCRdb copy is limited to in-frame clones, with some not included. The sample yields about 93,000 clones, around 90% seen once. The sample originates from a study of PD-1 blockade in classical Hodgkin lymphoma. The germline CDR1 and CDR2 sequences are MNHEY and SMNVEV (reference sequence). V was pared by 0 bases and J by 1 base, with 7 bases between. This CDR3 contains 15 residues. The study, taken as a whole, reports: Newly diagnosed patients were said to have less baseline TCR diversity than healthy donors did. CD4+ TCR diversity, unlike CD8+, climbed significantly by C4D1. The drivers behind the repertoire differences, possibly disease activity or prior therapy, remain undefined.

Every patient relapsed after autologous stem cell transplantation, and brentuximab vedotin exposure varied. Responses achieved at best were complete response, partial response or progressive disease. Sample: peripheral blood mononuclear cells (PBMCs), taken before the second cycle of nivolumab. This sequence was found in a human donor with classical Hodgkin lymphoma. V is TRBV27 and J is TRBJ2-4; a weak D match, TRBD2 (5 bases). In DNA form, the CDR3 reads TGTGCCAGCAGTTTATCGCCTAGCGCCAAAAACATTCAGTACTTC. It specifies CASSLSPSAKNIQYF.